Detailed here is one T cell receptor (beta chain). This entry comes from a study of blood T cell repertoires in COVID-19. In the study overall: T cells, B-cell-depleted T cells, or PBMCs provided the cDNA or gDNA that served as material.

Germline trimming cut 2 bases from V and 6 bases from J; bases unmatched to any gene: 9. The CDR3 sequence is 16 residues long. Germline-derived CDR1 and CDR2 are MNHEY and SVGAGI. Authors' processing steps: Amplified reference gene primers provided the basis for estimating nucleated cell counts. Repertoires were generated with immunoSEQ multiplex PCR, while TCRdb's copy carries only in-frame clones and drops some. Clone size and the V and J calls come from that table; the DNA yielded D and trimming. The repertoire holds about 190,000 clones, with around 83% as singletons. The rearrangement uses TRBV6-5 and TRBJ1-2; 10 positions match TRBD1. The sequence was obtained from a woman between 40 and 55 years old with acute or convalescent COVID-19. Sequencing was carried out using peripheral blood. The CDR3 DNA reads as TGTGCCAGCAGTTACGCCCTGACAGGGGGCAAGGATGGCTACACCTTC. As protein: CASSYALTGGKDGYTF.